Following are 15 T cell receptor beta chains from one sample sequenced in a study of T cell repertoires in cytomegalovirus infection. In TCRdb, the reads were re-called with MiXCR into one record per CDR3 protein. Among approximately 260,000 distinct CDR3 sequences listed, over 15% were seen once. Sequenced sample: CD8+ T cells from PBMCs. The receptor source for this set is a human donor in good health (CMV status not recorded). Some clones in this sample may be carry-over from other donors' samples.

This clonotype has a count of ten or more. The CDR3 coding sequence is TGTGCCAGCAGGAAGACAGGGTCGTACAATGAGCAGTTCTTC. Protein: CASRKTGSYNEQFF. The V call is TRBV27, the J call TRBJ2-1; TRBD1 aligns across 7 bases. Germline CDR1 is MNHEY and CDR2 is SMNVEV (reference sequence). J was trimmed by 4 bases and V by 6 bases; bases with no gene match: 6. The CDR3 spans 14 residues.

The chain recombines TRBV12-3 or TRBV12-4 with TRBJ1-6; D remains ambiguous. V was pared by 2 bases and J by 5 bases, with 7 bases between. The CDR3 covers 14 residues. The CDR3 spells CASSLLDDNSPLHF. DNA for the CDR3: TGTGCCAGCAGTTTATTGGACGATAATTCACCCCTCCACTTT.

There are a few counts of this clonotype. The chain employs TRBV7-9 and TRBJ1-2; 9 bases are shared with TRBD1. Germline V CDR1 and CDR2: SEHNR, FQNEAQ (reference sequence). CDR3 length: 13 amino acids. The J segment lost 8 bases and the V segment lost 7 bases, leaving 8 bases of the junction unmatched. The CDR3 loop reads CASTGTGIGGYTF. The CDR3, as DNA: TGTGCCAGCACGGGGACAGGGATCGGGGGCTACACCTTC.

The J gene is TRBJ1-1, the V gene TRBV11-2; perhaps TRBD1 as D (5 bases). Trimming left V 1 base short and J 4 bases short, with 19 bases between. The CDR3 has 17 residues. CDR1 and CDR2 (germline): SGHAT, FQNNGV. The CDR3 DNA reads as TGTGCCAGCAGCTTAGGGTACCGGGGCTCTAAGGTCACTGAAGCTTTCTTT. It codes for CASSLGYRGSKVTEAFF.

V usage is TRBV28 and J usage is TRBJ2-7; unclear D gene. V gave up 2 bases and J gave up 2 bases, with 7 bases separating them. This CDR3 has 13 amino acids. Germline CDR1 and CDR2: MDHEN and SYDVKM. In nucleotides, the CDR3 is TGTGCCAGCAGTTTAACGTTCCCCTACGAGCAGTACTTC. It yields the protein CASSLTFPYEQYF.

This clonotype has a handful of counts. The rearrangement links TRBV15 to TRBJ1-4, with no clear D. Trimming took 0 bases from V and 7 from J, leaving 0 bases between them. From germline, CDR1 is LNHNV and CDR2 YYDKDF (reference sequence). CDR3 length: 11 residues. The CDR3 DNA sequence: TGTGCCACCAGCAGAGATGAAAAACTGTTTTTT. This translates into CATSRDEKLFF.

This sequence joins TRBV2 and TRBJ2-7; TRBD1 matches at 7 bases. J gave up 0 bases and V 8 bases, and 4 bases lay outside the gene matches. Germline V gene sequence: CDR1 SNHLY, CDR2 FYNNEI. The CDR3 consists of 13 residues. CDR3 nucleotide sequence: TGTGCCAGCGAGGGGGACAGCTCCTACGAGCAGTACTTC. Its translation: CASEGDSSYEQYF.

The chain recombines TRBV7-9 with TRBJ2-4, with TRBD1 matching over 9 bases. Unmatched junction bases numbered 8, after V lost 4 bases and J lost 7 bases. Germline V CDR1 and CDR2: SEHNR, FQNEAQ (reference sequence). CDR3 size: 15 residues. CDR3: CASSSPLDRGNIQYF. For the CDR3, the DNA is TGTGCCAGCAGCTCTCCTCTGGACAGGGGCAACATTCAGTACTTC.

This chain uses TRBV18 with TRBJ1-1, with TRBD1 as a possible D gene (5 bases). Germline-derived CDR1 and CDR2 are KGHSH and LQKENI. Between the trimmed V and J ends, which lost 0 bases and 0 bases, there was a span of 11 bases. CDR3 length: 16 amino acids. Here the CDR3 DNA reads TGTGCCAGCTCACCACCGGAAGACAGACTGAACACTGAAGCTTTCTTT. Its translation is CASSPPEDRLNTEAFF.

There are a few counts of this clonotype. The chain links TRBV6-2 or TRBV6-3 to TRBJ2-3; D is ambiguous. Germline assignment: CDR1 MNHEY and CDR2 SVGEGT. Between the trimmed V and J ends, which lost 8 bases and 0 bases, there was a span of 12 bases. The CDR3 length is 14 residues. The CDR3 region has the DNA TGTGCCAGCGACGCCGGAACAAGCACAGATACGCAGTATTTT. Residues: CASDAGTSTDTQYF.

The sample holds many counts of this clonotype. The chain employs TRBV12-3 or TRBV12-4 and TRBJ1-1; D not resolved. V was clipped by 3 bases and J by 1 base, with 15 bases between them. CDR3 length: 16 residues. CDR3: CASSFSPGRWNTEAFF. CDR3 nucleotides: TGTGCCAGCAGTTTTTCCCCCGGGAGATGGAACACTGAAGCTTTCTTT.

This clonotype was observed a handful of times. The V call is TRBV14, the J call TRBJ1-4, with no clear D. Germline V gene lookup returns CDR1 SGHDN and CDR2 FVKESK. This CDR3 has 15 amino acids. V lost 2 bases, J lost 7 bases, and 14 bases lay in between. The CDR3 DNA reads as TGTGCCAGCAGCCAAATCGGGCGCGACGGTGAAAAACTGTTTTTT. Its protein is CASSQIGRDGEKLFF.

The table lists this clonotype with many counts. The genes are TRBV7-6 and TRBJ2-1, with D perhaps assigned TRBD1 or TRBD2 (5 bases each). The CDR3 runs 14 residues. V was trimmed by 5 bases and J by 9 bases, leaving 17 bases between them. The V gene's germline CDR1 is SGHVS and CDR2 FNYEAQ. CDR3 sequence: CASSKSTGPIEQFF. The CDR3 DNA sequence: TGTGCCAGCAGCAAAAGCACGGGGCCTATTGAGCAGTTCTTC.

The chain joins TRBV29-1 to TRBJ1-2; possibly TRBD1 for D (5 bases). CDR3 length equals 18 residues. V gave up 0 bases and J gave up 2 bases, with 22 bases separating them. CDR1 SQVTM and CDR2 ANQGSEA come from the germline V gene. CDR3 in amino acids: CSVEETGHKPKHNYGYTF. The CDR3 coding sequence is TGCAGCGTTGAAGAAACCGGACACAAGCCTAAACACAACTATGGCTACACCTTC.

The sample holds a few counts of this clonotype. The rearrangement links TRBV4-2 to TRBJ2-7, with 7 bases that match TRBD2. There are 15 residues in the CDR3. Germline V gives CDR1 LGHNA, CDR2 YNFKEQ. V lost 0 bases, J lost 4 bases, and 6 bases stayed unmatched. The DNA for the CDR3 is TGTGCCAGCAGCCAAGATGCGGCTAGCGGATACGAGCAGTACTTC. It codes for CASSQDAASGYEQYF.